The clone carrying this T cell receptor (beta chain) came up a few times. As yet, its antigen is unknown. The germline gives CDR1 LGHNA, CDR2 YNFKEQ. The CDR3 covers 15 residues. V lost 0 bases and J lost 2; bases outside the gene matches: 3. PCR was performed a second time for about 7 to 12 cycles using a sample-barcoded 5' primer and a J-beta primer mix. The template-switch adaptor was a 5' adaptor with 12 random nucleotides. It tagged each cDNA molecule. TCRdb re-called the 5' RACE reads through MiXCR, storing one row per CDR3 protein. The sample has about 640,000 distinct CDR3 sequences, under 70% seen once. This sample stems from a study of blood T cells in healthy people across ages. Overall study findings and caveats: Measured against age, TCR beta diversity per million T cells decreased in a roughly linear manner.

Ranging in age from roughly 6 to 90, the donors were healthy Caucasian individuals from Russia. The source of this sequence is a man between 60 and 70 years old in good health. The sequencing input was blood. This chain joins TRBV4-2 and TRBJ1-2; TRBD1 matches at 7 bases. The CDR3 DNA sequence: TGTGCCAGCAGCCAAGAGCAGGGGGAAAACTATGGCTACACCTTC. It yields the protein CASSQEQGENYGYTF.